This T cell receptor (beta chain) emerged from a study of blood T cell repertoires in COVID-19. This clone came up once. The method was immunoSEQ multiplex PCR; TCRdb's version includes in-frame clones alone and lacks a portion of them. Of approximately 380,000 clones listed, approximately 81% were seen once; the top ten hold 3.5% to 4%. There are 19 residues in the CDR3. V shed 3 bases and J shed 2 bases, with 24 bases lying between them. Germline V CDR1 and CDR2: SGDLS, YYNGEE. The sample taken for sequencing was peripheral blood. This rearrangement joins TRBV9 to TRBJ2-1; TRBD1 might be the D (6 bases). The clonotype originates from a woman aged 18-29 years with acute or convalescent COVID-19. The CDR3 protein is CASSGPGDTTIPTYNEQFF. DNA of the CDR3: TGTGCCAGCAGCGGGCCAGGGGACACTACCATCCCCACCTACAATGAGCAGTTCTTC. The full variable domain, its missing parts supplied by reference TRBV9 and TRBJ2-1, is DSGVTQTPKHLITATGQRVTLRCSPRSGDLSVYWYQQSLDQGLQFLIQYYNGEERAKGNILERFSAQQFPDLHSELNLSSLELGDSALYFCASSGPGDTTIPTYNEQFFGPGTRLTVL.